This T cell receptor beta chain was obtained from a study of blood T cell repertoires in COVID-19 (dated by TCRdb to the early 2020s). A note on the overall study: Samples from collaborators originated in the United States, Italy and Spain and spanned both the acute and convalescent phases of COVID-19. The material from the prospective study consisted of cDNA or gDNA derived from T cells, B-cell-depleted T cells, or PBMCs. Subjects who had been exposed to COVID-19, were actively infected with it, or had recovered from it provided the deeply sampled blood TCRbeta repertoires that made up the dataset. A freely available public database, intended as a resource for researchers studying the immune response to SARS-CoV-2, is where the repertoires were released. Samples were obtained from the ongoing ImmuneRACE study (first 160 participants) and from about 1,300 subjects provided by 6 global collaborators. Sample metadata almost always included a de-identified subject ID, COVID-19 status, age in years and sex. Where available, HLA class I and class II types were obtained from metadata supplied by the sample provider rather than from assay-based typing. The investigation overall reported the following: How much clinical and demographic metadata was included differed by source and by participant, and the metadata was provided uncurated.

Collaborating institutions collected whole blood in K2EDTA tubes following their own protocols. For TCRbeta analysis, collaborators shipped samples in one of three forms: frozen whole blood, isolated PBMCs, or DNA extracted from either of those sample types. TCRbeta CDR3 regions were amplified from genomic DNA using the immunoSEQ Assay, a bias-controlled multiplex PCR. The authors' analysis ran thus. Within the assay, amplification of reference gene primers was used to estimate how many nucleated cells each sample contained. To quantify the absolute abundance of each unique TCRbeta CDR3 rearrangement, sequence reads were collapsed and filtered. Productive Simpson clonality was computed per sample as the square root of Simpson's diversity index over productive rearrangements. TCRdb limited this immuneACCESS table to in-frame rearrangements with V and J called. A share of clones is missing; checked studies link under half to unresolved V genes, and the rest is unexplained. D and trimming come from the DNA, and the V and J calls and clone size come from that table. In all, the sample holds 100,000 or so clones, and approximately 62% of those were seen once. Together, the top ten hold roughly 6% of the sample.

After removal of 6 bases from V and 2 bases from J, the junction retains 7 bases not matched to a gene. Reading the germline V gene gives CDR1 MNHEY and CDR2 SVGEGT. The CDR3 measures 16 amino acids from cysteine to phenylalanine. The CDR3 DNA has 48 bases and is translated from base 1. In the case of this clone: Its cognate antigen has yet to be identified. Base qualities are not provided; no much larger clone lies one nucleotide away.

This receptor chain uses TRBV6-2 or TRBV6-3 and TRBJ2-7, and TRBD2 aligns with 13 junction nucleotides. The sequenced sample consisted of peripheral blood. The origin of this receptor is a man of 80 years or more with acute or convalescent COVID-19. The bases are TGTGCCAGCAGCCCCCGGACTAGCGGGGGACCCTACGAGCAGTACTTC. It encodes CASSPRTSGGPYEQYF.